A selection of T cell receptor beta chains follows, all from one sample in a study of cytomegalovirus exposure and HLA in healthy donors. Method: immunoSEQ multiplex PCR; TCRdb's copy keeps in-frame clones and lacks some. The table shows about 160,000 clones, with 95% to 96% occurring only once. Sequenced input: PBMCs. The source of these receptors is a woman younger than 35 in good health and CMV-seronegative. Both conserved end residues are part of each CDR3. The D gene is left open where the match is weak. The size field is filled for only some rows; it gives once, few, many or a size class.

j_call	v_call	clone_size	d_call	cdr3_aa	cdr3_nt
TRBJ1-2	TRBV9	-	-	CASSGLGESTF	TGTGCCAGCAGCGGCCTAGGGGAATCGACCTTC
TRBJ1-2	TRBV6-1	-	-	CASSETDSYGYTF	TGTGCCAGCAGTGAAACCGACAGCTATGGCTACACCTTC
TRBJ2-5	TRBV7-2	-	-	CASSLVRGLETQYF	TGTGCCAGCAGCTTAGTCCGGGGTTTGGAGACCCAGTACTTC
TRBJ2-7	TRBV7-2	-	-	CASSLANYEQYF	TGTGCCAGCAGCTTAGCCAACTACGAGCAGTACTTC
TRBJ2-7	TRBV27	-	TRBD1	CASSSPGQGVYEQYF	TGTGCCAGCAGTTCGCCGGGACAGGGGGTTTACGAGCAGTACTTC
TRBJ1-2	TRBV6-1	-	TRBD1	CASIIRDRGPEGYTF	TGTGCCAGCATTATACGGGACAGGGGGCCTGAGGGCTACACCTTC
TRBJ1-5	TRBV12-5	-	TRBD1	CASGSWGTGFDGNQPQHF	TGTGCTAGTGGTTCCTGGGGGACAGGGTTTGATGGGAATCAGCCCCAGCATTTT
TRBJ1-2	TRBV19	once	TRBD1	CASSTWDRGDGYTF	TGTGCCAGTAGTACTTGGGACAGGGGAGATGGCTACACCTTC
TRBJ2-3	TRBV4-1	-	-	CASSQDVRAPDTQYF	TGCGCCAGCAGCCAAGACGTGCGCGCGCCAGATACGCAGTATTTT
TRBJ1-2	TRBV29-1	-	TRBD1	CSVDPGQSYGYTF	TGCAGCGTGGATCCGGGACAGAGCTATGGCTACACCTTC
TRBJ1-1	TRBV10-3	-	TRBD1	CAIRTGQPGTEAFF	TGTGCCATCAGGACAGGGCAACCTGGGACTGAAGCTTTCTTT
TRBJ1-3	TRBV30	-	-	CAWSGGLAGEFGNTIYF	TGTGCCTGGAGTGGGGGGCTTGCAGGGGAATTTGGAAACACCATATATTTT
TRBJ2-7	TRBV18	-	TRBD1	CASSLNPLAVQGAGEQYF	TGTGCCAGCTCACTCAATCCCCTGGCGGTACAGGGGGCGGGCGAGCAGTACTTC
TRBJ1-1	TRBV9	-	-	CASSPLNTEAFF	TGTGCCAGCAGCCCCTTGAACACTGAAGCTTTCTTT
TRBJ2-7	TRBV7-9	-	TRBD1	CASSLRGQDSYEQYF	TGTGCCAGCAGCTTACGGGGACAGGACTCCTACGAGCAGTACTTC
TRBJ1-2	TRBV18	-	-	CASSPIGVNYGYTF	TGTGCCAGCTCACCAATCGGAGTTAACTATGGCTACACCTTC
TRBJ2-7	TRBV7-9	-	-	CASSLDYTGYEQYF	TGTGCCAGCAGCTTAGATTATACAGGCTACGAGCAGTACTTC
TRBJ2-1	TRBV10-2	-	-	CASSESGGRAYNEQFF	TGCGCCAGCAGTGAGTCCGGGGGTAGGGCCTACAATGAGCAGTTCTTC
TRBJ1-1	TRBV10-3	-	TRBD1	CAIRKDREGTEAFF	TGTGCCATCAGAAAGGACAGGGAGGGCACTGAAGCTTTCTTT
TRBJ2-7	TRBV15	-	TRBD1	CATSRDRGTGGYEQYF	TGTGCCACCAGCAGAGATAGGGGGACAGGGGGATACGAGCAGTACTTC
TRBJ2-3	TRBV5-1	-	TRBD1	CASTIRNNRGIGKDTQYF	TGCGCCAGCACCATCCGTAATAACAGGGGTATTGGAAAAGATACGCAGTATTTT
TRBJ1-6	TRBV5-1	once	TRBD1	CASSSGQGNSPLHF	TGCGCCAGCAGCTCGGGACAGGGTAATTCACCCCTCCACTTT
TRBJ2-2	TRBV5-1	-	-	CASSLNTGTGELFF	TGCGCCAGCAGCTTGAACACGGGCACCGGGGAGCTGTTTTTT
TRBJ2-1	TRBV5-1	-	TRBD2	CASSGLAGGSSYNEQFF	TGCGCCAGCAGCGGACTAGCGGGGGGTAGCTCCTACAATGAGCAGTTCTTC
TRBJ2-5	TRBV11-2	once	TRBD2	CASSFNPSGETQYF	TGTGCCAGCAGCTTTAACCCTAGCGGTGAGACCCAGTACTTC
TRBJ1-5	TRBV2	-	-	CASREGRNQPQHF	TGTGCCAGCAGGGAGGGTCGGAATCAGCCCCAGCATTTT
TRBJ2-2	TRBV7-9	-	TRBD1	CASSLPLRDRANTGELFF	TGTGCCAGCAGCTTACCGTTGCGGGACAGGGCGAACACCGGGGAGCTGTTTTTT
TRBJ2-3	TRBV30	-	-	CARGVGGGADTQYF	TGTGCCCGGGGGGTAGGTGGGGGGGCCGATACGCAGTATTTT
TRBJ1-1	TRBV18	-	-	CASSRRTDRPEAFF	TGTGCCAGCTCACGGCGTACCGACAGGCCTGAAGCTTTCTTT
TRBJ2-7	TRBV5-6	-	-	CASSFQGSYEQYF	TGTGCCAGCAGCTTCCAGGGCTCCTACGAGCAGTACTTC
TRBJ2-7	TRBV5-1	-	-	CASSLEGGLASYEQYF	TGCGCCAGCAGCTTGGAGGGGGGGCTTGCTTCCTACGAGCAGTACTTC
TRBJ2-6	TRBV6-6	-	-	CASKSGGSGANVLTF	TGTGCCAGCAAATCAGGAGGGTCTGGGGCCAACGTCCTGACTTTC
TRBJ2-5	TRBV9	-	TRBD2	CASSASGGAWETQYF	TGTGCCAGCAGCGCTAGCGGGGGGGCCTGGGAGACCCAGTACTTC
TRBJ1-2	TRBV7-8	-	TRBD1	CASSPRDRRTYSGYTF	TGTGCCAGCAGCCCCCGGGACAGAAGGACCTATAGTGGCTACACCTTC
TRBJ1-2	TRBV6-1	-	TRBD1	CASSVRDSYGYTF	TGTGCCAGCAGTGTCCGGGACAGCTATGGCTACACCTTC
TRBJ1-6	TRBV4-3	once	-	CASSRRAGDNSPLHF	TGCGCCAGCAGCCGTCGTGCAGGGGATAATTCACCCCTCCACTTT
TRBJ2-2	TRBV27	-	TRBD1	CASSLGRTGGVTGELFF	TGTGCCAGCAGTTTAGGGAGGACAGGGGGCGTCACCGGGGAGCTGTTTTTT
TRBJ2-2	TRBV11-1	-	-	CASRPGSNTGELFF	TGTGCCAGCAGGCCGGGGTCGAACACCGGGGAGCTGTTTTTT
TRBJ2-7	TRBV7-6	-	-	CASSLFEGGSYEQYF	TGTGCCAGCAGCTTATTTGAAGGGGGCTCCTACGAGCAGTACTTC
TRBJ1-2	TRBV6-5	-	TRBD1	CASSYEEGAGYGYTF	TGTGCCAGCAGTTACGAGGAGGGGGCCGGCTATGGCTACACCTTC
TRBJ1-2	TRBV29-1	-	-	CSVVSRRANYGYTF	TGCAGCGTTGTATCTCGCAGGGCCAACTATGGCTACACCTTC
TRBJ1-5	TRBV27	-	-	CASSFRGRGNQPQHF	TGTGCCAGCAGTTTCAGGGGCCGCGGCAATCAGCCCCAGCATTTT
TRBJ2-7	TRBV6-5	-	TRBD1	CASRAGQGSYEQYF	TGTGCCAGCAGGGCGGGACAGGGGTCCTACGAGCAGTACTTC
TRBJ2-1	TRBV19	-	TRBD2	CASSIILGLAGGEEQFF	TGTGCCAGTAGTATTATATTAGGACTAGCGGGGGGGGAAGAGCAGTTCTTC
TRBJ2-7	TRBV5-1	-	-	CASSSISGPLRQQYF	TGCGCCAGCAGCTCTATCTCAGGTCCGCTACGGCAGCAGTACTTC
TRBJ1-3	TRBV6-6	-	TRBD1	CASSYGGQAGDYTIYF	TGTGCCAGCAGTTACGGGGGACAGGCCGGGGATTACACCATATATTTT
TRBJ2-1	TRBV19	-	TRBD2	CASIDSGGLNEQFF	TGTGCCAGTATTGATAGCGGGGGGTTAAATGAGCAGTTCTTC
TRBJ2-1	TRBV7-2	-	TRBD1	CASSFSGGSYNEQFF	TGTGCCAGCAGCTTCTCAGGGGGTTCCTACAATGAGCAGTTCTTC
TRBJ2-1	TRBV25-1	-	TRBD2	CASGQLGGDEQFF	TGTGCCAGCGGACAATTGGGGGGGGATGAGCAGTTCTTC
TRBJ2-7	TRBV6-6	-	TRBD2	CASSKTDGGAAYEQYF	TGTGCCAGCAGTAAAACCGACGGGGGGGCGGCCTACGAGCAGTACTTC
TRBJ1-4	TRBV7-2	-	-	CASSLAGSTNEKLFF	TGTGCCAGCAGCTTAGCAGGGAGCACTAATGAAAAACTGTTTTTT
TRBJ2-1	TRBV18	-	TRBD2	CASSRTAGGSYNEQFF	TGTGCCAGCTCCCGAACCGCGGGGGGATCCTACAATGAGCAGTTCTTC
TRBJ2-7	TRBV7-2	-	TRBD1	CASSLGRTGLYEQYF	TGTGCCAGCAGCTTAGGGAGGACAGGGCTCTACGAGCAGTACTTC
TRBJ2-7	TRBV10-3	-	-	CAISPLSPAGPYEQYF	TGTGCCATCAGCCCACTGAGCCCCGCGGGTCCCTACGAGCAGTACTTC
TRBJ1-5	TRBV10-3	-	-	CAISPGDQPQHF	TGTGCCATCAGCCCAGGGGATCAGCCCCAGCATTTT